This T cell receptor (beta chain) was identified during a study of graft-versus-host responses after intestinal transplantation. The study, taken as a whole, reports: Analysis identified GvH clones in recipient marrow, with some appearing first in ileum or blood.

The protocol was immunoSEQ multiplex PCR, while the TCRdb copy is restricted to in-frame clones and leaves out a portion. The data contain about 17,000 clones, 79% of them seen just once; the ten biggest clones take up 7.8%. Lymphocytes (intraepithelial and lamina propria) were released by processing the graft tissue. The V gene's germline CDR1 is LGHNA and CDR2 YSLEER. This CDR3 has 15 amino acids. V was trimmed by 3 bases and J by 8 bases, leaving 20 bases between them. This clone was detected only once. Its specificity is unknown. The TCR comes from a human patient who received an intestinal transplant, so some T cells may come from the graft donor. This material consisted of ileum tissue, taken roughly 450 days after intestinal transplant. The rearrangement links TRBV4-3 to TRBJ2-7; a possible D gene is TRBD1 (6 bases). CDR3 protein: CASSHPGRGWYKQYF. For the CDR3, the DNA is TGCGCCAGCAGCCACCCCGGCAGGGGTTGGTACAAGCAGTACTTC.